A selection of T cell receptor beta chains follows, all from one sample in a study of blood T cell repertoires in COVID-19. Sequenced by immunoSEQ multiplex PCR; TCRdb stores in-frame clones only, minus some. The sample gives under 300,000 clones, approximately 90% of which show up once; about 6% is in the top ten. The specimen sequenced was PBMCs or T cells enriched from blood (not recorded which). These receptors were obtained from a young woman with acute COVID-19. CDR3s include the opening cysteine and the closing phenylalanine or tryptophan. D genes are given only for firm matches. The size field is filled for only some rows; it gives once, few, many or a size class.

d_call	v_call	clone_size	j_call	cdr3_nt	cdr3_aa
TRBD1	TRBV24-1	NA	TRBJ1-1	TGTGCCACCAGTGGTCCAGGGGGCGCTTTCTTT	CATSGPGGAFF
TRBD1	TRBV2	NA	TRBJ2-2	TGTGCCAGCGGGGGACAGGGGGCGACCGGGGAGCTGTTTTTT	CASGGQGATGELFF
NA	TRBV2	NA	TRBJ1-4	TGTGCCAGCAGTGCAGATAGCGCCCGGGGAAAGGAAAAACTGTTTTTT	CASSADSARGKEKLFF
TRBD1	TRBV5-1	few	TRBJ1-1	TGCGCCAGCAGCTTGTTAGGGACAGGGGACACTGAAGCTTTCTTT	CASSLLGTGDTEAFF
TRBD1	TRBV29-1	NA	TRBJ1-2	TGCAGCGTTGTGGCAGGGGGCGTAGGCTACACCTTC	CSVVAGGVGYTF
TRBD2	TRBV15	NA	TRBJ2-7	TGTGCCACCAGCAGAGATCGTTCGCGGGGGGACCTCTACGAGCAGTACTTC	CATSRDRSRGDLYEQYF
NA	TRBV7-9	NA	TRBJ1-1	TGTGCCAGCAGCCCACAGGGTGCGCACACTGAAGCTTTCTTT	CASSPQGAHTEAFF
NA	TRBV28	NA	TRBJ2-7	TGTGCCAGCACTAATTCCGGGGATTTGACCTACGAGCAGTACTTC	CASTNSGDLTYEQYF
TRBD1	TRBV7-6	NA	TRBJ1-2	TGTGCCAGCAGCTCACGGGACAGCTATGGCTACACCTTC	CASSSRDSYGYTF
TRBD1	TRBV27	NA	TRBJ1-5	TGTGCCAGCAGTTACAGGGGATCAAATCAGCCCCAGCATTTT	CASSYRGSNQPQHF
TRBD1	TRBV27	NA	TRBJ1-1	TGTGCCAGCAGTTGGACAGGATTGAACACTGAAGCTTTCTTT	CASSWTGLNTEAFF
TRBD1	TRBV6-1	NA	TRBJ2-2	TGTGCCAGCAGTGCCAAGGACAGGGGGCTTGCGAACACCGGGGAGCTGTTTTTT	CASSAKDRGLANTGELFF
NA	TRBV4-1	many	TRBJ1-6	TGCGCCAGCAGCCAAGATAGGGCTAGGGGGAGTAATTCACCCCTCCACTTT	CASSQDRARGSNSPLHF
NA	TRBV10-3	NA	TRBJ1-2	TGTGCCATCACCTCGGACAGTATGCGGTTGGGCTACACCTTC	CAITSDSMRLGYTF
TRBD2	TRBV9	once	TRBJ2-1	TGTGCCAGCAGCGTAACGGGGGGAACCGATGAGCAGTTCTTC	CASSVTGGTDEQFF
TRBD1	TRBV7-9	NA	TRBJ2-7	TGTGCCAGCAGCTCATCGAACCCCGGGACAGGGCGCTCCGAGCAGTACTTC	CASSSSNPGTGRSEQYF
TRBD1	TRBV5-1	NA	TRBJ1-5	TGCGCCAGCAGCATTCGGGACAGCGGGGGCCTTGGTCAGCCCCAGCATTTT	CASSIRDSGGLGQPQHF
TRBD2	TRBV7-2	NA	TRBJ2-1	TGTGCCAGCAGCTCTCTAGCGGGGGTCTCCTACAATGAGCAGTTCTTC	CASSSLAGVSYNEQFF
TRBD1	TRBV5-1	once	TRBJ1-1	TGCGCCAGCAGCTTTGGACAGGACACTGAAGCTTTCTTT	CASSFGQDTEAFF
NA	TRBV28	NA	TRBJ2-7	TGTGCCAGCAGTTTAGGGGCAGCCTACGAGCAGTACTTC	CASSLGAAYEQYF
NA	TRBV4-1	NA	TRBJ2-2	TGCGCCAGCAGCCAAGTGGGAGGCACCGGGGAGCTGTTTTTT	CASSQVGGTGELFF
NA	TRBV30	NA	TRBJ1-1	TGTGCCTGGAGTGTTTGGGGAGCTTCGAACACTGAAGCTTTCTTT	CAWSVWGASNTEAFF
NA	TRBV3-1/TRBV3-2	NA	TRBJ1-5	TGTGCCAGCAGCCAAGAGGGCCTACCGTACCAGCCCCAGCATTTT	CASSQEGLPYQPQHF
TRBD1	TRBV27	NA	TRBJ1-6	TGTGCCAGCAGCCGCTTTGGACAGGGGTTTAATTCACCCCTCCACTTT	CASSRFGQGFNSPLHF
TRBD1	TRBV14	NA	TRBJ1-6	TGTGCCAGCAGCCCAGCGACAGGGGGCCGTTCACCCCTCCACTTT	CASSPATGGRSPLHF
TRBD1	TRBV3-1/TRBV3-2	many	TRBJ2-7	TGTGCCAGCAGCCAAACCAATGGGGGACAGGGGTTCTACGAGCAGTACTTC	CASSQTNGGQGFYEQYF
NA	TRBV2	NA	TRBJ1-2	TGTGCCAGCAGTGTCGTGCCCATCGGCTATGGCTACACCTTC	CASSVVPIGYGYTF
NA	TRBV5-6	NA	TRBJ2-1	TGTGCCAGCAGCTTCGTCCAGGGTAAGAAGGATGAGCAGTTCTTC	CASSFVQGKKDEQFF